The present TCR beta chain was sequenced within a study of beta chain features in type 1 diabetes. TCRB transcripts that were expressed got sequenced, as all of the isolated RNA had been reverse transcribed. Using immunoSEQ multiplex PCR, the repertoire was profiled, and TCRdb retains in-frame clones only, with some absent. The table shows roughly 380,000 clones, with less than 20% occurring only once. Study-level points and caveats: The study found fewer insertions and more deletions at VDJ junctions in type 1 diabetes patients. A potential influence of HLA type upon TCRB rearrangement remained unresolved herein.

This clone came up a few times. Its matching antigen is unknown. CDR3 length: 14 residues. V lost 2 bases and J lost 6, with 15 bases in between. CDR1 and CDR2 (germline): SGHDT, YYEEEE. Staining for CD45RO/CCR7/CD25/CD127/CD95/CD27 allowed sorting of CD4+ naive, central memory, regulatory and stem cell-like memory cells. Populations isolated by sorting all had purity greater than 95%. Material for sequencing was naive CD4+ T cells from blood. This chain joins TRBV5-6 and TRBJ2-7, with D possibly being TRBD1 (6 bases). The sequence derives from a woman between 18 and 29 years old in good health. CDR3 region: CASSFVVQGREQYF. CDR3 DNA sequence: TGTGCCAGCAGCTTTGTAGTACAGGGACGCGAGCAGTACTTC.